The clone carrying this T cell receptor (beta chain) was counted a few times. As yet, its antigen is unknown. The junction had 4 bases not matched to a gene; V was cut back by 5 bases and J by 0 bases. The CDR3 consists of 15 residues. In germline, CDR1 is SGHTA, CDR2 FQGNSA. The sample is drawn from a study of T-cell reconstitution after alpha-beta-depleted transplantation in children. Unique molecular identifiers were built into the TCRbeta library. TCRdb re-called the PCR reads through MiXCR, storing one row per CDR3 protein. The repertoire includes around 800,000 distinct CDR3 sequences, roughly 15% of them detected once, and under 6% sits in the top ten. Findings and caveats of the study: Newly produced T cells mostly provided counts and TCRbeta diversity after one year, as hyperexpanded clones declined. Roughly two months post-transplant, alpha-beta T cells reportedly originated from several hundred graft clones that had expanded.

J is TRBJ2-1 and V is TRBV7-2, with 7 bases aligning to TRBD2. The sequenced sample was PBMCs, mostly from graft donor cells, obtained 360 days after TCRalphabeta/CD19-depleted stem cell transplant. The origin of this receptor is a male patient aged 10 to 17 who had a stem cell transplant for acute lymphoblastic leukemia, so the T cells may come from the graft donor. This chain's CDR3 is CASSRDYPSYNEQFF. The CDR3 DNA reads TGTGCCAGCAGCCGGGACTACCCCTCCTACAATGAGCAGTTCTTC.